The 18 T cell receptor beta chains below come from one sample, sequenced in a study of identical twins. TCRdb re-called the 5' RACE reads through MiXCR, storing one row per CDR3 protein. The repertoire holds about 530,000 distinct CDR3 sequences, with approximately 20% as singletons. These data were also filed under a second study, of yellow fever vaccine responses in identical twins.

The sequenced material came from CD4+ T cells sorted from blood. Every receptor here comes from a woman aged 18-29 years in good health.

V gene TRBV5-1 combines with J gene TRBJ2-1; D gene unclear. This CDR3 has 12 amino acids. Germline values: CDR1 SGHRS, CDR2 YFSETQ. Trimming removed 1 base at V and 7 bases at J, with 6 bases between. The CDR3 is CASSLSWNEQFF. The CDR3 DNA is TGCGCCAGCAGCTTGTCATGGAATGAGCAGTTCTTC.

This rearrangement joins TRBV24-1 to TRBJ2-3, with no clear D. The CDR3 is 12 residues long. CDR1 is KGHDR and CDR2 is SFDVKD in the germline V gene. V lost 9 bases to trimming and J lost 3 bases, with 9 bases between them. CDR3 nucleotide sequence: TGTGCCACCCGTGGTCGAACAGATACGCAGTATTTT. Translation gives CATRGRTDTQYF.

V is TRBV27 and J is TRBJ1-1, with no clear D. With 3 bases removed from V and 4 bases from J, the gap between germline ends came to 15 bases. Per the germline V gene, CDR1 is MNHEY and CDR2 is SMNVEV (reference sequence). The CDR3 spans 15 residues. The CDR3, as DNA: TGTGCCAGCAGTTTCTCCGGGGTTTGGTCCACTGAAGCTTTCTTT. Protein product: CASSFSGVWSTEAFF.

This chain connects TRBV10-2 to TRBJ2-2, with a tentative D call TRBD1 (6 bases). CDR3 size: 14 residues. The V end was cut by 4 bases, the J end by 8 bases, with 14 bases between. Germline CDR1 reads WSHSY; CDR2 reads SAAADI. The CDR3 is CASSVGRGIGELFF. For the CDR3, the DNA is TGCGCCAGCAGTGTTGGCAGGGGTATAGGGGAGCTGTTTTTT.

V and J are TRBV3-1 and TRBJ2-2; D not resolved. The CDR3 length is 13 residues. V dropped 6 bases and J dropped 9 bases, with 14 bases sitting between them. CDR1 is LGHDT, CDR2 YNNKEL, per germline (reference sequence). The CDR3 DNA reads TGTGCCAGCAGTTCCTTCGGTCAAAGGGAGCTGTTTTTT. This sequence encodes CASSSFGQRELFF.

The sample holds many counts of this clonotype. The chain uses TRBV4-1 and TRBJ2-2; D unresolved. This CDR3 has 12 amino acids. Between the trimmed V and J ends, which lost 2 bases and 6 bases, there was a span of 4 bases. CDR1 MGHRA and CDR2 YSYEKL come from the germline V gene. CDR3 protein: CASSQSAGELFF. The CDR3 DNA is TGCGCCAGCAGCCAATCCGCCGGGGAGCTGTTTTTT.

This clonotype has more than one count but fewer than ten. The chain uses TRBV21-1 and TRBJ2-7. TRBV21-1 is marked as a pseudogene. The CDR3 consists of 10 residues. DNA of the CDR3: TGTGCCAGCCACTCCCACGAGCAGTACTTC. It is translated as CASHSHEQYF.

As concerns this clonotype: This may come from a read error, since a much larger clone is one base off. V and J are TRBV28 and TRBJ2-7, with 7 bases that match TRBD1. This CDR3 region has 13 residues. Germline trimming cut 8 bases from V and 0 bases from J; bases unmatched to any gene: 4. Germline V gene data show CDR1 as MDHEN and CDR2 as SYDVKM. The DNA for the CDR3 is TGTGCCAGCCAACGGGACAGCTCCTACGAGCAGTACTTC. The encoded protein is CASQRDSSYEQYF.

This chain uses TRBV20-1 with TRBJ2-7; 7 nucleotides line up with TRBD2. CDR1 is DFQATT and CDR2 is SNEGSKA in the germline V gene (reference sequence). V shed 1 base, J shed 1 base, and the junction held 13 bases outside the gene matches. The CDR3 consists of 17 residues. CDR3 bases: TGCAGTGCTAGAGTAGAGGGGTTGGCTAGCGGATCCTACGAGCAGTACTTC. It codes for CSARVEGLASGSYEQYF.

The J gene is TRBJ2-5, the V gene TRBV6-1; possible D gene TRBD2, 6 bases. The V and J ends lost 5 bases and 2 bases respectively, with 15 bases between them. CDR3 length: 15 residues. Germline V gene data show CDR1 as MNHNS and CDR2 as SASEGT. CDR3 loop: CASSTGGPVQETQYF. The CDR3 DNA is TGTGCCAGCAGTACCGGAGGGCCAGTTCAAGAGACCCAGTACTTC.

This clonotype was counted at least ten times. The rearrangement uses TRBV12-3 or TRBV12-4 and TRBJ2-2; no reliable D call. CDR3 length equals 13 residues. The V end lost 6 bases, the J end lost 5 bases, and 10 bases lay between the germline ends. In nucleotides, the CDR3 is TGTGCCAGCAGCCCCCTGAGGACCGGGGAGCTGTTTTTT. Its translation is CASSPLRTGELFF.

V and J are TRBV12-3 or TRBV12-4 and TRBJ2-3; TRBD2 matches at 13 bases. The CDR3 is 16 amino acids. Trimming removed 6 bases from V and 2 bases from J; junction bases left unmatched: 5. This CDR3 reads CASSLGLAGITDTQYF. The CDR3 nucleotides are TGTGCCAGCAGCCTGGGACTAGCGGGGATCACAGATACGCAGTATTTT.

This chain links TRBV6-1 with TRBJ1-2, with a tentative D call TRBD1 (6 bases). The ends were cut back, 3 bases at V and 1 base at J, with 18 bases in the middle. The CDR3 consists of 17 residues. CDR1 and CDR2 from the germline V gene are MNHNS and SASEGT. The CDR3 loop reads CASSDISTGGVNYGYTF. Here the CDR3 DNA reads TGTGCCAGCAGTGATATATCGACAGGAGGCGTTAACTATGGCTACACCTTC.

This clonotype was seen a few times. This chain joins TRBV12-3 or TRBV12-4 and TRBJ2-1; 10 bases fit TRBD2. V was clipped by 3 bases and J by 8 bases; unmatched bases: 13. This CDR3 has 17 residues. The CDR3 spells CASSFAPGLAKRDEQFF. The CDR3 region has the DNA TGTGCCAGCAGTTTTGCCCCGGGACTAGCGAAGAGGGATGAGCAGTTCTTC.

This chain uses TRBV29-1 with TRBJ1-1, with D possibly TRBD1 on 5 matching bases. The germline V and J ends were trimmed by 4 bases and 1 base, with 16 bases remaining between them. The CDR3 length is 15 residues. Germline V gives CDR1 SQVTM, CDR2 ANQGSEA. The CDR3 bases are TGCAGCGTTGTTGAAAAGGGTGGGGCGAACACTGAAGCTTTCTTT. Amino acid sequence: CSVVEKGGANTEAFF.

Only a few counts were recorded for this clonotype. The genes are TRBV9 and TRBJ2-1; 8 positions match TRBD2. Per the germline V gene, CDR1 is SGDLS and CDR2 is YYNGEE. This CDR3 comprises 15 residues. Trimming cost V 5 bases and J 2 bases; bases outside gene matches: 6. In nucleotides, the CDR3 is TGTGCCAGCAGTGGGAGCGGGGGAACCTACAATGAGCAGTTCTTC. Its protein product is CASSGSGGTYNEQFF.

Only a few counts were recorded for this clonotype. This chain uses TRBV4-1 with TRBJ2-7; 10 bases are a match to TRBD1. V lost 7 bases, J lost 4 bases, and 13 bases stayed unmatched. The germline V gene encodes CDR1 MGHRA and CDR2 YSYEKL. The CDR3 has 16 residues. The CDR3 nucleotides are TGCGCCAGCAAGGGCACGGGGACAGGGGCCTCGTACGAGCAGTACTTC. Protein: CASKGTGTGASYEQYF.

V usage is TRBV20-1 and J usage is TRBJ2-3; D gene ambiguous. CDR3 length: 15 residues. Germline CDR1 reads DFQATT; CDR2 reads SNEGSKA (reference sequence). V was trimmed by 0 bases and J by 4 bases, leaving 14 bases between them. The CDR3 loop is CSAREDVIHADTQYF. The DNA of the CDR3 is TGCAGTGCTAGAGAGGATGTCATACACGCAGATACGCAGTATTTT.